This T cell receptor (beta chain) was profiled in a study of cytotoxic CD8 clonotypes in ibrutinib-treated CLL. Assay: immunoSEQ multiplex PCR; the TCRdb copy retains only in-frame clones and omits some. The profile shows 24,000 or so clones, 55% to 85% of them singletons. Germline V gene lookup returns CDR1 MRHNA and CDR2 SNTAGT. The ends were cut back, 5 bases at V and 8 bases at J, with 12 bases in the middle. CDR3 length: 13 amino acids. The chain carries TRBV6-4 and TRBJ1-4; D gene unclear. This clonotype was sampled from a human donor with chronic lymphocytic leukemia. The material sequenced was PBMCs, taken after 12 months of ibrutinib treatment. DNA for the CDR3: TGTGCCAGCAGTCCACAGAGAGGGGAAAAACTGTTTTTT. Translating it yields CASSPQRGEKLFF.